This T cell receptor beta chain was retrieved from a study of graft-versus-host responses after intestinal transplantation. Study-wide background: Recipients across the board were started on anti-thymocyte globulin induction, then kept on tacrolimus and steroids for two to three years.

Study observations and caveats: GvH clonotypes were identified within recipient marrow, with a subset emerging first in ileum or blood. There was an association between peak levels of circulating GvH clones and early post-transplant HvG declines.

For this clone: What it binds is not known.

Sequenced by immunoSEQ multiplex PCR; TCRdb stores in-frame clones only, minus some. The top ten hold around 6.3% of the sample, which has tens of thousands of clones, over 80% seen once. This CDR3 has 14 residues. V gave up 8 bases and J gave up 5 bases, with 17 bases separating them. From germline, CDR1 is LNHDA and CDR2 SQIVND (reference sequence). Source: PBMCs, taken 750 to 850 days after a first intestinal transplant, on the day of a second. The TCR sequence derives from a human patient who received an intestinal transplant, so some T cells may come from the graft donor. V usage is TRBV19 and J usage is TRBJ2-3; D is perhaps TRBD2 (7 bases). Here the CDR3 reads CASSGRGGGDTQYF. The CDR3 DNA is TGTGCCAGTTCTGGAAGGGGAGGGGGAGATACGCAGTATTTT.